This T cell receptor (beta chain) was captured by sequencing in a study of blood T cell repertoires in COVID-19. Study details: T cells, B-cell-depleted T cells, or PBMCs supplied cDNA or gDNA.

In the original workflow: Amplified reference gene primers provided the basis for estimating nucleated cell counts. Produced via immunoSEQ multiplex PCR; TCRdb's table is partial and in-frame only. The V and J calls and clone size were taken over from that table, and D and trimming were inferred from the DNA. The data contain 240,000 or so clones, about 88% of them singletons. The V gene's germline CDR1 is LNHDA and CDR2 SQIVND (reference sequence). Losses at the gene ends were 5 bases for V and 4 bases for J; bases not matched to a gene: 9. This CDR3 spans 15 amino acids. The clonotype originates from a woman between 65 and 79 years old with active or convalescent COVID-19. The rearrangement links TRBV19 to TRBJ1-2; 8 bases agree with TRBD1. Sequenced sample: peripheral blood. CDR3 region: CASSDLGQGGYGYTF. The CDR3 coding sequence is TGTGCCAGTAGTGATCTTGGACAGGGAGGCTATGGCTACACCTTC.